The 19 T cell receptor beta chains given below trace back to one sample, sequenced in a study of graft-versus-host responses after intestinal transplantation. Lymphocytes from graft epithelium and lamina propria were isolated. Measured with immunoSEQ multiplex PCR; TCRdb has only the in-frame clones, and not every one. The sample lists 20,000 or so clones, about 80% occurring once. The specimen comprised ileum tissue, sampled 12 days after intestinal transplant. These receptors were taken from a human patient who received an intestinal transplant, so some T cells may come from the graft donor.

The rearrangement links TRBV4-2 to TRBJ1-2; D gene unclear. Trimming removed 4 bases at V and 7 bases at J, with 19 bases between. Germline CDR1 and CDR2: LGHNA and YNFKEQ. CDR3 size: 15 residues. CDR3 residues: CASSRRRALGRGYTF. Written as DNA, the CDR3 is TGTGCCAGCAGCCGGCGGAGGGCCCTAGGTCGTGGCTACACCTTC.

The rearrangement links TRBV4-1 to TRBJ1-1; tentatively, D is TRBD1 (6 bases). The CDR3 has 14 residues. Trimming took off 0 bases at V and 11 bases at J, with 16 bases between the two ends. From germline, CDR1 is MGHRA and CDR2 YSYEKL. CDR3 nucleotide sequence: TGCGCCAGCAGCCAAGACAGGGGAGATCCGGGGGCTTTCTTT. It encodes CASSQDRGDPGAFF.

The chain employs TRBV29-1 and TRBJ1-1, with 9 positions matching TRBD1. The V segment lost 0 bases and the J segment 1 base; nucleotides outside the gene matches: 3. The CDR3 runs to 15 residues. CDR1 and CDR2 (germline): SQVTM, ANQGSEA. DNA for the CDR3: TGCAGCGTTGAAGAAGGGACAGGGTGGAACACTGAAGCTTTCTTT. This encodes CSVEEGTGWNTEAFF.

This clone was detected a few times. The chain is built from TRBV13 and TRBJ1-1; 7 positions match TRBD1. Germline V gene lookup returns CDR1 PRHDT and CDR2 FYEKMQ (reference sequence). J was trimmed by 0 bases and V by 4 bases; bases with no gene match: 5. The CDR3 contains 15 residues. The CDR3 loop reads CASSSDRALNTEAFF. As DNA, the CDR3 is TGTGCCAGCAGCTCCGACAGGGCCTTGAACACTGAAGCTTTCTTT.

A few counts support this clone. The chain has TRBV28 and TRBJ1-5; weak D call: TRBD1 (5 bases). The CDR3 covers 12 residues. Germline V gives CDR1 MDHEN, CDR2 SYDVKM. V lost 5 bases, J lost 5 bases, and 7 bases lay in between. The CDR3 loop is CASSQGYQPQHF. In nucleotides, the CDR3 is TGTGCCAGCAGTCAGGGTTATCAGCCCCAGCATTTT.

The rearrangement joins TRBV9 to TRBJ1-1, with 8 bases identical to TRBD1. Per the germline V gene, CDR1 is SGDLS and CDR2 is YYNGEE. CDR3 length: 15 residues. V shed 4 bases and J 1 base; nucleotides not matched to a gene: 6. The CDR3 DNA is TGTGCCAGCAGCCATATCGGGACAGGGAACACTGAAGCTTTCTTT. Its protein product is CASSHIGTGNTEAFF.

The count of this clone is one. The chain links TRBV6-5 to TRBJ1-1; 7 bases are shared with TRBD1. Losses at the gene ends were 3 bases for V and 3 bases for J; bases not matched to a gene: 4. The CDR3 runs 14 residues. Germline CDR1 reads MNHEY; CDR2 reads SVGAGI. As DNA, the CDR3 is TGTGCCAGCAGTTATAACAGGGGCCACACTGAAGCTTTCTTT. Translating gives CASSYNRGHTEAFF.

This clone was observed once. This chain connects TRBV9 to TRBJ2-1; 10 nucleotides align to TRBD2. J was trimmed by 0 bases and V by 3 bases; bases with no gene match: 3. Germline V lookup: CDR1 SGDLS, CDR2 YYNGEE. CDR3 length: 16 residues. CDR3 in DNA: TGTGCCAGCAGCGGTACTAGCGGGGTCTCCTACAATGAGCAGTTCTTC. This gives the protein CASSGTSGVSYNEQFF.

This clone was seen only a few times. CDR3 sequence: CASSPTPRGAPTGELFF. The DNA for the CDR3 is TGTGCCAGCAGCCCCACCCCGCGCGGGGCCCCCACCGGGGAGCTGTTTTTT. The rearrangement joins TRBV11-3 to TRBJ2-2; perhaps TRBD2 as D (6 bases). CDR1 and CDR2 from the germline V gene are SGHNT and YENEEA. The V and J ends lost 5 bases and 4 bases respectively, with 20 bases between them. CDR3 length equals 17 residues.

This chain uses TRBV7-8 with TRBJ1-2, with D tentatively TRBD1 (5 bases). Germline values: CDR1 SGHVS, CDR2 FQNEAQ. The V end was cut by 5 bases, the J end by 6 bases, with 16 bases between. This CDR3 has 14 amino acids. For the CDR3, the DNA is TGTGCCAGCAGCCATATGGGGGGGGTAGATGGCTACACCTTC. Translating it yields CASSHMGGVDGYTF.

J is TRBJ1-5 and V is TRBV4-1; D not resolved. The V end lost 4 bases, the J end lost 3 bases, and 7 bases lay between the germline ends. The CDR3 is 13 residues long. Germline values: CDR1 MGHRA, CDR2 YSYEKL. CDR3 sequence reads: CASSLYYNQPQHF. The CDR3 DNA reads as TGCGCCAGCAGCCTCTATTACAATCAGCCCCAGCATTTT.

The chain uses TRBV11-2 and TRBJ2-5; 11 bases fit TRBD2. This CDR3 contains 17 residues. Unmatched junction bases numbered 6, after V lost 2 bases and J lost 1 base. Per germline, CDR1 SGHAT and CDR2 FQNNGV. The CDR3 bases are TGTGCCAGCAGCTTATTTGGGACTAGCGGACCCCAAGAGACCCAGTACTTC. Translating it yields CASSLFGTSGPQETQYF.

The rearrangement links TRBV28 to TRBJ1-5; D is ambiguous. There are 17 residues in the CDR3. CDR1 and CDR2 (germline): MDHEN, SYDVKM. V lost 7 bases and J 0 bases, leaving 19 bases between the germline ends. The CDR3 here is CASNPDQLEYSNQPQHF. CDR3 bases: TGTGCCAGCAACCCCGACCAACTAGAGTATAGCAATCAGCCCCAGCATTTT.

The CDR3 DNA sequence: TGTGCCAGCAGAAAAGCGGGGGTTCGGAATGAGCAGTTCTTC. Encoded protein: CASRKAGVRNEQFF. The gene calls are TRBV11-1 and TRBJ2-1, with TRBD2 identical over 8 bases. V lost 6 bases to trimming and J lost 7 bases; unmatched junction nucleotides: 8. CDR1 and CDR2 from the germline V gene are SGHAT and FQDESV (reference sequence). This CDR3 has 14 amino acids.

This chain uses TRBV4-1 with TRBJ1-3; the D is unclear. The V end was cut by 4 bases, the J end by 0 bases, with 10 bases between. Per germline, CDR1 MGHRA and CDR2 YSYEKL. This CDR3 comprises 15 residues. The CDR3 DNA sequence: TGCGCCAGCAGCCCCCAGGTCTCCTCTGGAAACACCATATATTTT. As protein: CASSPQVSSGNTIYF.

CDR3 loop: CASTPGGTGNSPLHF. CDR3 DNA: TGTGCCAGCACCCCTGGCGGGACCGGTAATTCACCCCTCCACTTT. The genes are TRBV27 and TRBJ1-6; possible D gene TRBD1, 5 bases. The germline CDR1 and CDR2 sequences are MNHEY and SMNVEV (reference sequence). V shed 7 bases and J shed 6 bases, with 16 bases lying between them. The CDR3 has 15 residues.

This clone was detected only a few times. The junction differs from germline at one of its ends, possibly a read error. The sample contains more than one DNA sequence encoding this CDR3. The chain joins TRBV4-1 to TRBJ2-5, with 10 bases lining up with TRBD2. In germline, CDR1 is MGHRA, CDR2 YSYEKL. The CDR3 has 15 amino acids. CDR3 in amino acids: CASKPGLALQETQYF. DNA of the CDR3: TGTGCCAGCAAACCGGGACTAGCGCTCCAAGAGACCCAGTACTTC.

The rearrangement uses TRBV15 and TRBJ2-1; TRBD2 matches 9 bases. CDR3 length equals 16 residues. The germline CDR1 and CDR2 sequences are LNHNV and YYDKDF (reference sequence). Trimming at V came to 0 bases and at J to 4 bases, leaving 4 bases not matched to a gene. DNA for the CDR3: TGTGCCACCAGCAGAGATCAGGGACTAGCATACAATGAGCAGTTCTTC. This encodes CATSRDQGLAYNEQFF.

By share, this clone ranks as medium-sized. The rearrangement joins TRBV13 to TRBJ2-3; D unclear. The CDR3 contains 16 residues. Trimming took 3 bases from V and 0 from J, leaving 13 bases between them. Germline CDR1 and CDR2: PRHDT and FYEKMQ (reference sequence). CDR3 DNA: TGTGCCAGCAGCTTTGGGCGATCACCTAGCACAGATACGCAGTATTTT. As protein: CASSFGRSPSTDTQYF.